This is a list of T cell receptor beta chains from one sample in a study of blood T cell repertoires in COVID-19. Only in-frame clones appear in the TCRdb table, and some are missing; sequencing was by immunoSEQ multiplex PCR. The sample holds more than 150,000 clones, 84% seen once. The sequenced sample was peripheral blood. The origin of the receptors is a man younger than 35 with active or convalescent COVID-19. Each CDR3 is given with its conserved first and last residue. A D gene is named only where the DNA matches it firmly. Size is omitted from some rows. Given values are once, few, many or a class for expanded clones.

TRBJ1-4 | . | TRBD1 | TRBV3-1/TRBV3-2 | CASSHTGTVREKLFF | TGTGCCAGCAGCCACACCGGGACAGTTAGGGAAAAACTGTTTTTT
TRBJ1-1 | . | . | TRBV18 | CASSPLDSVNTEAFF | TGTGCCAGCTCACCACTTGACAGTGTGAACACTGAAGCTTTCTTT
TRBJ1-2 | . | . | TRBV5-1 | CASSLGTANGGYTF | TGCGCCAGCAGCTTGGGGACAGCAAATGGGGGCTACACCTTC
TRBJ1-4 | . | TRBD1 | TRBV5-1 | CASSSTGWGEKLFF | TGCGCCAGCAGCTCGACAGGGTGGGGTGAAAAACTGTTTTTT
TRBJ2-1 | . | . | TRBV19 | CATKLRHRSYNEQFF | TGTGCCACTAAACTCCGACACCGCTCCTACAATGAGCAGTTCTTC
TRBJ2-7 | . | . | TRBV28 | CASNEGGASYEQYF | TGTGCCAGCAACGAAGGGGGGGCTTCCTACGAGCAGTACTTC
TRBJ2-2 | . | TRBD2 | TRBV10-3 | CAIGTAGGTGELFF | TGTGCCATCGGTACAGCGGGAGGCACCGGGGAGCTGTTTTTT
TRBJ1-5 | . | . | TRBV18 | CASSPPGVQGNQPQHF | TGTGCCAGCTCACCACCTGGGGTTCAGGGAAATCAGCCCCAGCATTTT
TRBJ1-2 | . | . | TRBV14 | CASSPLDRSYGYTF | TGTGCCAGCAGCCCCTTAGACAGGTCCTATGGCTACACCTTC
TRBJ1-2 | . | . | TRBV28 | CASFERGSAYGYTF | TGTGCCAGCTTCGAGAGGGGGTCGGCCTATGGCTACACCTTC
TRBJ1-2 | once | TRBD1 | TRBV6-5 | CASSNRGRRGYTF | TGTGCCAGCAGTAACAGGGGGCGGAGGGGCTACACCTTC
TRBJ1-5 | . | TRBD1 | TRBV19 | CASSTWTGGGNQPQHF | TGTGCCAGTAGTACCTGGACAGGGGGCGGCAATCAGCCCCAGCATTTT
TRBJ1-1 | . | TRBD1 | TRBV5-4 | CAIARDRSHTEAFF | TGTGCCATCGCCCGGGACAGGTCTCACACTGAAGCTTTCTTT
TRBJ1-2 | . | TRBD1 | TRBV6-1 | CASSEPMRDRSYGYTF | TGTGCCAGCAGTGAACCGATGCGGGACAGGTCGTATGGCTACACCTTC
TRBJ2-3 | . | TRBD2 | TRBV11-3 | CASSPLAGSTDTQYF | TGTGCCAGCAGCCCACTAGCGGGTAGCACAGATACGCAGTATTTT
TRBJ2-2 | few | TRBD1 | TRBV30 | CATPTAGGVTGELFF | TGTGCCACCCCGACCGCAGGGGGAGTCACCGGGGAGCTGTTTTTT
TRBJ2-5 | once | . | TRBV7-9 | CASSLMASTETQYF | TGTGCCAGCAGCTTAATGGCTAGCACAGAGACCCAGTACTTC
TRBJ2-2 | . | . | TRBV6-1 | CATIREVTGELFF | TGTGCCACTATCAGGGAGGTGACCGGGGAGCTGTTTTTT
TRBJ2-6 | . | . | TRBV6-5 | CASSYSFRAGANVLTF | TGTGCCAGCAGTTACTCGTTCAGGGCTGGGGCCAACGTCCTGACTTTC
TRBJ2-7 | once | . | TRBV3-1/TRBV3-2 | CASSRRRAGEQYF | TGTGCCAGCAGCCGACGGCGGGCGGGGGAGCAGTACTTC
TRBJ1-2 | few | . | TRBV13 | CASRPGGTDYGYTF | TGTGCCAGCAGACCCGGCGGGACCGACTATGGCTACACCTTC
TRBJ1-2 | once | . | TRBV14 | CASSQRNYGYTF | TGTGCCAGCAGCCAGAGGAACTATGGCTACACCTTC
TRBJ1-1 | . | . | TRBV27 | CASSPAGGPEAFF | TGTGCCAGCTCCCCTGCGGGGGGCCCTGAAGCTTTCTTT
TRBJ2-2 | . | TRBD2 | TRBV6-2/TRBV6-3 | CASSRGDVLTGELFF | TGTGCCAGCAGTCGGGGGGATGTATTGACCGGGGAGCTGTTTTTT
TRBJ1-2 | . | . | TRBV15 | CATSRDRGVGGYTF | TGTGCCACCAGCAGAGATAGGGGTGTGGGTGGCTACACCTTC
TRBJ2-1 | . | . | TRBV11-1 | CASSFLDSSYNEQFF | TGTGCCAGCAGCTTTCTAGACAGCTCCTACAATGAGCAGTTCTTC
TRBJ1-2 | . | . | TRBV11-2 | CASSPSRYGYTF | TGTGCCAGCAGCCCCTCTCGGTATGGCTACACCTTC